The source of this TCR beta chain is a study of response to subunit inactivated influenza vaccine. Via MiXCR, TCRdb re-called the RT-PCR reads, giving one row per CDR3 protein. The sample includes about 480,000 distinct CDR3 sequences, around 25% of them seen just once. In regard to this clonotype: Its antigen is as yet unknown. The CDR3 does not end in the conserved phenylalanine or tryptophan, so this is likely a read error. The DNA is left out, because the CDR3 cannot be placed on it with certainty; the CDR3 is given as TCRdb lists it.

Study-wide findings and caveats: Each seasonal flu vaccination may recruit only limited new T cells, authors suggested.

Germline V gene lookup returns CDR1 MDHEN and CDR2 SYDVKM. The CDR3 length is 14 residues, termini included. This TCR came from a man aged 50-59 years who received an inactivated influenza vaccine. The sample here was CD4+ T cells sorted from PBMCs, taken more than 4 days after vaccination. The chain joins TRBV28 to TRBJ2-1; TRBD1, as called in the table, went unchecked against the DNA. CDR3 in amino acids: CASSSPGGAGETFS.